This TCR beta chain was observed in a study of regulatory T cells in long-lasting Graves disease. Arm-PCR of CDR3 regions with iRepertoire HTBI primers generated TCR beta libraries. TCRdb re-derived calls from the multiplex PCR reads in MiXCR, one entry per CDR3 protein. This table has about 400,000 distinct CDR3 sequences, roughly 15% appearing once. The V end was cut by 0 bases, the J end by 8 bases, with 5 bases between. Germline lookup yields CDR1 LGHDT and CDR2 YNNKEL (reference sequence). The CDR3 is 12 amino acids. Sample time point: newly diagnosed GD, antithyroid drugs for less than 3 months. PBMC-extracted RNA yielded the TCR library. Ten or more counts support this clonotype.

The receptor was derived from a female donor with Graves disease. The material sequenced was peripheral blood mononuclear cells (PBMCs), taken at new diagnosis, from a patient treated with antithyroid drugs. The chain is built from TRBV3-1 and TRBJ1-3; D gene ambiguous. CDR3 bases: TGTGCCAGCAGCCAAGATTTGGACACCATATATTTT. This sequence encodes CASSQDLDTIYF.